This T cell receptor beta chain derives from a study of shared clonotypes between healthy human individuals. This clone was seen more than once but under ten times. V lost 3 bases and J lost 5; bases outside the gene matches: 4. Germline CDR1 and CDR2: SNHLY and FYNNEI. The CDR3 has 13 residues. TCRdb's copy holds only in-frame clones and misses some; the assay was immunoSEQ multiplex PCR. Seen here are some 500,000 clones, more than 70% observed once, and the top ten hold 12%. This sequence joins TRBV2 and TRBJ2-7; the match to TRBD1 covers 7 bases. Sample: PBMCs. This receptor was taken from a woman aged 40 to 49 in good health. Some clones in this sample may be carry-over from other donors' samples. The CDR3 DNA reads TGTGCCAGCAGTGAGGGACAGTTCAACGAGCAGTACTTC. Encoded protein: CASSEGQFNEQYF.